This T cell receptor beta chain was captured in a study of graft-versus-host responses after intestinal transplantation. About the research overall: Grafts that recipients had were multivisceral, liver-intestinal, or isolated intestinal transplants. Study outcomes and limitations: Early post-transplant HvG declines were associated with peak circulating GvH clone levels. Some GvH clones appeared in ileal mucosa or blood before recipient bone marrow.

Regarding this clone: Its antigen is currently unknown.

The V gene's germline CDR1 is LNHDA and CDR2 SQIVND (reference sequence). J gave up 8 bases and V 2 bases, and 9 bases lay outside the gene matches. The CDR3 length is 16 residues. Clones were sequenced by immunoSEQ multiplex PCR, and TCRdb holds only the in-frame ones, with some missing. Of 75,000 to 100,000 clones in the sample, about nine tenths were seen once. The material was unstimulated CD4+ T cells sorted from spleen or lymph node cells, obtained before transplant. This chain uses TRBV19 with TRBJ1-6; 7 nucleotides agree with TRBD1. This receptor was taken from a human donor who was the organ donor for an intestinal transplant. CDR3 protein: CASSIRATGLDSPLHF. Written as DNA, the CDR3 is TGTGCCAGTAGTATACGGGCGACAGGGCTGGATTCACCCCTCCACTTT.